This T cell receptor (beta chain) was documented in a study of T cells in Graves' hyperthyroidism and ophthalmopathy. The CDR3 is 15 amino acids. J was trimmed by 5 bases and V by 5 bases; bases with no gene match: 11. TCR beta CDR3 regions were amplified from RNA. First-round RT-PCR of the TCR CDR3 relied on the HTBI primer set. TCRdb re-derived calls from the multiplex PCR reads in MiXCR, one entry per CDR3 protein. The sample yields about 350,000 distinct CDR3 sequences, 14% seen once. Stable disease denoted Graves' hyperthyroidism without ophthalmopathy progression within 18 months. Lactation, pregnancy, other autoimmune disease or uncontrolled infection excluded patients. This clonotype was recorded many times.

The source of this sequence is a young woman with Graves' hyperthyroidism. This chain uses TRBV12-3 or TRBV12-4 with TRBJ2-5, with 7 bases that match TRBD1. Sequencing input: blood. The CDR3 DNA reads TGTGCCAGCAGTACCGAGACAGGGTCTGGCGAGACCCAGTACTTC. Translated: CASSTETGSGETQYF.